This T cell receptor beta chain was sequenced during a study of identical twins (dated by TCRdb to about 2016). A note on the overall study: To test whether fetal clonotypes persist, the study used deep sequencing on TCR alpha and beta repertoires from monozygotic twins, unrelated adults of various ages, and cord blood. Replicate twin experiments were performed at different times using different library preparation protocols to rule out contamination.

Libraries were made using 5' RACE. The reads were generated on an Illumina HiSeq 2000. A universal primer binding site was added through template switching, and the final cDNA carried a unique molecular identifier so that TCR cDNA molecules could be counted accurately. Specific primers in the conserved constant-segment region were used to synthesize first-strand cDNA for the TCR alpha and beta chains. To control for contamination, every cDNA library was double barcoded, receiving both a SMART-Mk sample barcode and Illumina barcodes. TruSeq adapter sequences, together with Illumina sample barcodes, were added in two successive PCR steps. The Illumina HiSeq platform was used with custom primers to sequence TCR alpha and beta cDNA libraries. From the authors' description of their analysis: MiGEC was used to process raw reads and extract unique molecular identifiers, and MiXCR was used to find CDR3 positions. Recombination models were inferred per individual with the repgenHMM and IGoR tools using an EM algorithm. The analysis of shared clonotypes was done with the tcR package in R, with sharing normalized by the product of cloneset sizes. To study raw recombination free of thymic and clonal selection effects, out-of-frame nonproductive sequences were analyzed. TCRdb reprocessing: public reads trimmed at Q25 with fastp, clones called with MiXCR, in-frame beta chains kept. Rows matching on CDR3 protein sequence are summarized as one entry with the most common DNA and genes. What appears here as the V and J calls and clone size reflects TCRdb's work, not the paper's. Recorded for this sample are around 100,000 distinct CDR3 sequences; 4.5% to 6.5% of them occurred a single time. The ten largest clones capture roughly 12% of the sample.

This clonotype was picked up many times. This receptor's antigen is unknown. Base qualities are missing; no much larger clone stands one base away. Only healthy Caucasian donors were included. Using Miltenyi CD45RO+ enrichment and human naive T-cell isolation kits, memory (CD45RO+) and naive T cells were isolated from PBMC. Results the study describes overall, beyond this receptor: Out-of-frame TCR alpha sharing in monozygotic twins was systematically underestimated by recombination models, whereas sharing between unrelated individuals was in agreement with the recombination models. Because the same donors could not be followed over many years, the conclusions depended on cross-sectional statistical analysis. In beta out-of-frame sequences, excess twin sharing was weaker, because having fewer shared sequences lowered the signal-to-noise ratio. Zero-insertion analyses could be partly confounded by invariant T cells such as MAIT and iNKT, although diverse VJ usage argued against such confounding for most clonotypes. Abundant cord blood beta clonotypes carried fewer insertions; young adult naive repertoires showed a weaker similar trend, while memory repertoires showed none. Compared with coincidental sharing between unrelated individuals, out-of-frame TCR alpha sequences shared between twins had an excess of sequences with low generation probability.

The germline V gene (reference sequence) supplies CDR1 GTSNPN and CDR2 SVGIG. V drops 4 bases and J drops 10 bases, leaving 23 bases in between. Counted from cysteine to phenylalanine, this CDR3 has 15 amino acids. Only CDR3 DNA is held: 45 bases, read in frame from base 1. This TCR was sampled from a woman aged 50 to 60 in good health. The sequence links TRBV30 to TRBJ2-1, and possibly TRBD1, on 6 matching bases. Sequenced sample: memory T cells sorted from blood. Read against the paper, the sample's cell subset or site label means: CD45RO+ enriched T cells. The sequenced DNA: TGTGCCTGGAATCACCTTAAGGGGGAATACAGGGAGCAGTTCTTC. It specifies CAWNHLKGEYREQFF.